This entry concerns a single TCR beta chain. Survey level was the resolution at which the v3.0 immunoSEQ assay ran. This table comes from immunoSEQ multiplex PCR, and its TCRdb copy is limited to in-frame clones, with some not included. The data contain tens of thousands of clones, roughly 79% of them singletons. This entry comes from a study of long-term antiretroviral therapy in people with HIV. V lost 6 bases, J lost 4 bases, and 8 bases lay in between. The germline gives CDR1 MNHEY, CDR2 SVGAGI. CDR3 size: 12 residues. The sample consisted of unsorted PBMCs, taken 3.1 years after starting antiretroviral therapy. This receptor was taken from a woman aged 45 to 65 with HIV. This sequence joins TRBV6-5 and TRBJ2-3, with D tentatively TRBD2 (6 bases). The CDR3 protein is CASRGGADTQYF. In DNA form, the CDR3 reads TGTGCCAGCAGGGGGGGAGCAGATACGCAGTATTTT.